Listed below are T cell receptor beta chains from one sample, sequenced in a study of cytomegalovirus exposure and HLA in healthy donors. Sequencing used immunoSEQ multiplex PCR; TCRdb keeps in-frame clones, though not all of them. The sample consists of around 140,000 clones, approximately 8.9% of them appearing once. Sequencing input: PBMCs. These receptors came from a middle-aged woman in good health and CMV-seropositive. Each CDR3 is given with its conserved first and last residue. A D gene is named only where the DNA matches it firmly. Rows give clone size only sometimes, using once, few, many, or a class for an expanded clone.

CASSQMDTQYF | TGTGCCAGCAGTCAGATGGATACGCAGTATTTT | TRBJ2-3 | TRBV6-4 | . | few
CASSIAPVSYEQYF | TGTGCCAGTAGTATAGCCCCAGTCTCCTACGAGCAGTACTTC | TRBJ2-7 | TRBV19 | . | few
CASSPPREVEKLFF | TGTGCCAGCTCACCACCGAGAGAGGTAGAAAAACTGTTTTTT | TRBJ1-4 | TRBV18 | . | few
CASSPDRSSYEKLFF | TGCGCCAGCAGCCCTGACAGGAGCTCCTATGAAAAACTGTTTTTT | TRBJ1-4 | TRBV5-1 | . | few
CAIKPGTANTGELFF | TGTGCCATAAAACCCGGGACAGCGAACACCGGGGAGCTGTTTTTT | TRBJ2-2 | TRBV10-3 | TRBD1 | .
CASSLTGTLNTEAFF | TGTGCCAGCAGCCTAACGGGGACATTGAACACTGAAGCTTTCTTT | TRBJ1-1 | TRBV7-9 | . | .
CAIGGATGGDTEAFF | TGTGCCATCGGAGGGGCTACGGGGGGCGACACTGAAGCTTTCTTT | TRBJ1-1 | TRBV10-3 | . | .
CASSRLQGSYEQFF | TGTGCCAGCAGTCGTCTACAGGGCTCCTACGAGCAGTTCTTC | TRBJ2-1 | TRBV6-6 | . | .
CASSRGTSYEQYF | TGTGCCAGCAGCAGGGGGACTAGCTACGAGCAGTACTTC | TRBJ2-7 | TRBV6-1 | . | few
CASSSGTDNTGELFF | TGTGCCAGCAGCTCGGGGACAGACAACACCGGGGAGCTGTTTTTT | TRBJ2-2 | TRBV7-6 | TRBD1 | .
CASSQSGQGYTEAFF | TGTGCCAGCAGCCAATCGGGACAGGGGTACACTGAAGCTTTCTTT | TRBJ1-1 | TRBV14 | TRBD1 | .
CSGRTSSEQFF | TGCAGCGGGCGGACTAGTTCTGAGCAGTTCTTC | TRBJ2-1 | TRBV29-1 | TRBD2 | .
CASISSRGRGTNYGYTF | TGTGCCAGCATCAGTTCCCGGGGTAGGGGGACTAACTATGGCTACACCTTC | TRBJ1-2 | TRBV2 | . | few
CASSQPPLVAGGSGDTQYF | TGCGCCAGCAGCCAACCCCCCTTGGTAGCGGGGGGTAGTGGGGATACGCAGTATTTT | TRBJ2-3 | TRBV4-1 | TRBD2 | few
CASSPEWEGTEQFF | TGTGCCAGCAGCCCAGAATGGGAGGGTACGGAGCAGTTCTTC | TRBJ2-1 | TRBV7-9 | TRBD2 | few
CASSLGQASYGYTF | TGTGCCAGCAGCTTAGGACAGGCGAGCTATGGCTACACCTTC | TRBJ1-2 | TRBV9 | TRBD1 | .
CASSPLGEDTEAFF | TGTGCCAGCTCACCACTGGGTGAGGACACTGAAGCTTTCTTT | TRBJ1-1 | TRBV18 | . | few
CASSSTFGVNEQFF | TGTGCCAGCAGCTCTACGTTCGGGGTTAATGAGCAGTTCTTC | TRBJ2-1 | TRBV7-3 | . | .
CASSELIAGYGYTF | TGTGCCAGCAGTGAGTTGATAGCCGGGTATGGCTACACCTTC | TRBJ1-2 | TRBV2 | . | few
CARSFPGLLGSYNEQFF | TGTGCCAGAAGCTTCCCGGGACTTCTCGGCTCCTACAATGAGCAGTTCTTC | TRBJ2-1 | TRBV5-3 | . | .
CASSPIQSEAFF | TGTGCCAGCTCACCTATACAGTCTGAAGCTTTCTTT | TRBJ1-1 | TRBV18 | . | few
CASSVGGVPNTGELFF | TGTGCCAGCAGCGTGGGGGGGGTGCCGAACACCGGGGAGCTGTTTTTT | TRBJ2-2 | TRBV9 | TRBD2 | .
CASSTRTSGVNEQFF | TGTGCCAGCAGCACACGGACTAGCGGGGTCAATGAGCAGTTCTTC | TRBJ2-1 | TRBV5-4 | TRBD2 | .
CASSPRVGGSYEQYF | TGTGCCAGCAGTCCCCGCGTGGGGGGCTCCTACGAGCAGTACTTC | TRBJ2-7 | TRBV27 | . | few
CSVEVAGQAKNIQYF | TGCAGCGTTGAAGTGGCGGGGCAAGCCAAAAACATTCAGTACTTC | TRBJ2-4 | TRBV29-1 | . | few
CSGGTENTEAFF | TGCAGCGGGGGGACAGAGAACACTGAAGCTTTCTTT | TRBJ1-1 | TRBV29-1 | TRBD1 | .
CSVFGTSGGSSSYNEQFF | TGCAGCGTCTTCGGGACTAGCGGGGGGTCTAGCTCCTACAATGAGCAGTTCTTC | TRBJ2-1 | TRBV29-1 | TRBD2 | few
CASGLGLPRETQYF | TGTGCTAGTGGATTGGGACTACCGAGGGAGACCCAGTACTTC | TRBJ2-5 | TRBV12-5 | TRBD2 | once
CASSLAGELSSPLHF | TGCGCCAGCAGCTTGGCCGGGGAATTATCTTCACCCCTCCACTTT | TRBJ1-6 | TRBV5-1 | . | many
CASSYSRPSGTEAFF | TGTGCCAGCAGTTACTCTCGTCCCTCGGGCACTGAAGCTTTCTTT | TRBJ1-1 | TRBV6-5 | . | .
CSAMGAQYF | TGCAGTGCCATGGGCGCGCAGTATTTT | TRBJ2-3 | TRBV20-1 | . | few
CASSWTREGSHEQYF | TGTGCCAGCAGCTGGACTCGGGAAGGGAGTCACGAGCAGTACTTC | TRBJ2-7 | TRBV5-4 | . | few
CASSVRGSYGYTF | TGTGCCAGCAGCGTACGAGGGAGCTATGGCTACACCTTC | TRBJ1-2 | TRBV9 | . | .
CASGVDRETQYF | TGTGCTAGTGGTGTGGACAGGGAGACCCAGTACTTC | TRBJ2-5 | TRBV12-5 | TRBD1 | .
CASSEHSRNSGYTF | TGTGCCAGCAGTGAACATAGCAGAAATTCTGGCTACACCTTC | TRBJ1-2 | TRBV25-1 | . | few
CASSGTGDSNEKLFF | TGTGCCAGTAGCGGGACAGGGGATTCTAATGAAAAACTGTTTTTT | TRBJ1-4 | TRBV19 | TRBD1 | .
CASSPLDRGLANEKLFF | TGTGCCAGCAGCCCCCTGGACAGGGGGCTGGCTAATGAAAAACTGTTTTTT | TRBJ1-4 | TRBV9 | TRBD1 | few
CASSEPGQGAPSLGYTF | TGTGCCAGCAGTGAACCGGGACAGGGGGCCCCAAGTCTCGGCTACACCTTC | TRBJ1-2 | TRBV25-1 | TRBD1 | .
CAGRGGSTDTQYF | TGTGCCGGAAGGGGGGGAAGCACAGATACGCAGTATTTT | TRBJ2-3 | TRBV6-1 | . | .
CASSITGTGGIGVGGYTF | TGTGCCAGCAGCATCACCGGGACAGGGGGCATTGGGGTGGGTGGCTACACCTTC | TRBJ1-2 | TRBV7-3 | TRBD1 | few
CASSFLVGQGRLGEQYF | TGTGCCAGCAGTTTCCTCGTTGGACAGGGCCGGTTGGGGGAGCAGTACTTC | TRBJ2-7 | TRBV27 | TRBD1 | .
CASSLEDTQYF | TGTGCCAGCAGCCTAGAAGATACGCAGTATTTT | TRBJ2-3 | TRBV5-6 | . | few
CASSYKPGGYNSPLHF | TGTGCCAGCAGTTACAAACCAGGGGGATATAATTCTCCCCTCCACTTT | TRBJ1-6 | TRBV6-5 | TRBD1 | .
CSVVGQPSAANYGYTF | TGCAGCGTTGTGGGACAGCCTTCCGCAGCTAACTATGGCTACACCTTC | TRBJ1-2 | TRBV29-1 | TRBD1 | few
CASSDSLGAKEAQYF | TGTGCCAGCAGCGACAGTCTGGGGGCGAAGGAGGCCCAGTACTTC | TRBJ2-5 | TRBV5-4 | . | .
CAISEGQNEKLFF | TGTGCCATCAGTGAGGGACAGAATGAAAAACTGTTTTTT | TRBJ1-4 | TRBV10-3 | . | few
CASSLGTASSYGYTF | TGTGCCAGCAGCCTCGGGACAGCTTCATCTTATGGCTACACCTTC | TRBJ1-2 | TRBV7-8 | TRBD1 | few
CASSESGLRETQYF | TGTGCCAGCAGCGAGTCAGGGCTTAGGGAGACCCAGTACTTC | TRBJ2-5 | TRBV6-6 | . | few
CASSRSSGMSTDTQYF | TGTGCCAGTAGTAGGTCTAGCGGGATGAGCACAGATACGCAGTATTTT | TRBJ2-3 | TRBV19 | TRBD2 | few
CASSLALAGGHETQYF | TGCGCCAGCAGCTTGGCACTAGCGGGGGGCCATGAGACCCAGTACTTC | TRBJ2-5 | TRBV5-1 | TRBD2 | few
CASSIDTSGAYQETQYF | TGTGCCAGTAGTATAGATACTAGCGGGGCCTACCAAGAGACCCAGTACTTC | TRBJ2-5 | TRBV19 | TRBD2 | .
CASSQPGTGFSYGYTF | TGCGCCAGCAGCCAACCCGGGACAGGCTTCTCCTATGGCTACACCTTC | TRBJ1-2 | TRBV4-1 | TRBD1 | .
CASSLEVGEKLFF | TGCGCCAGCAGCTTGGAGGTCGGGGAAAAACTGTTTTTT | TRBJ1-4 | TRBV5-1 | . | .
CASSPAGQGSGNTIYF | TGTGCCAGCTCACCAGCCGGACAGGGCTCTGGAAACACCATATATTTT | TRBJ1-3 | TRBV18 | TRBD1 | .
CASSPRAGDEKLFF | TGTGCCAGCAGCCCCAGGGCCGGAGATGAAAAACTGTTTTTT | TRBJ1-4 | TRBV6-5 | . | few